This T cell receptor (beta chain) was obtained from a study of read filtering for tumor transcriptome and immune sequencing. The overall study: Among patients, some 17 were male and some 15 female, aged about 45 to 80 (mean around 66).

Molecular barcoded adaptors covering alpha/delta and beta/gamma chains were used on roughly 370 ng RNA. TCRdb re-derived calls from the reads in MiXCR, one entry per CDR3 protein. The table lists 50,000 to 65,000 distinct CDR3 sequences, around 18% of them singletons. This clonotype is medium-sized in the sample. Germline V gene data show CDR1 as SQVTM and CDR2 as ANQGSEA. Trimming took 4 bases from V and 7 from J, leaving 8 bases between them. This CDR3 contains 11 residues. Source material: a population of CD138-negative cells sorted from bone marrow. The sequence was collected from a donor aged 40 or over with multiple myeloma. The gene calls are TRBV29-1 and TRBJ2-1, with a weak D call TRBD2 (6 bases). CDR3 region: CSVGRGNEQFF. The CDR3 DNA reads TGCAGCGTTGGACGGGGGAATGAGCAGTTCTTC.